The 27 T cell receptor beta chains given below trace back to one sample, sequenced in a study of blood T cell repertoires in COVID-19. TCRdb's table, derived via immunoSEQ multiplex PCR, lists solely in-frame clones and lacks some. The sample yields around 46,000 clones, about 89% seen once. The sample was peripheral blood. The receptor source for this set is a man aged 60-69 years with active or convalescent COVID-19.

The rearrangement uses TRBV5-1 and TRBJ2-2, with 9 bases that match TRBD1. With V trimmed by 5 bases and J by 5 bases, 7 bases remained unmatched. The CDR3 consists of 15 residues. Germline CDR1 reads SGHRS; CDR2 reads YFSETQ. CDR3 coding DNA: TGCGCCAGCAGATCAGGACAGGGGCTAACCGGGGAGCTGTTTTTT. Translated: CASRSGQGLTGELFF.

The V gene is TRBV6-1, the J gene TRBJ2-6; D is uncertain. The CDR3 has 15 residues. V gave up 3 bases and J gave up 4 bases, with 10 bases separating them. Germline loops: CDR1 MNHNS, CDR2 SASEGT. DNA for the CDR3: TGTGCCAGCAGTGACCTGGGCGCCGGGGCCAACGTCCTGACTTTC. This sequence encodes CASSDLGAGANVLTF.

The J gene is TRBJ1-2, the V gene TRBV7-9, with 8 bases matching TRBD1. The CDR3 has 14 amino acids. The germline gives CDR1 SEHNR, CDR2 FQNEAQ (reference sequence). The junction had 4 bases not matched to a gene; V was cut back by 3 bases and J by 4 bases. Here the CDR3 DNA reads TGTGCCAGCAGCTTTACGGGACAGGTCTATGGCTACACCTTC. Amino acids: CASSFTGQVYGYTF.

The rearrangement uses TRBV10-2 and TRBJ1-5; tentative D call: TRBD1 (6 bases). The CDR3 is 15 residues long. Trimming cost V 3 bases and J 6 bases, with 15 bases left between them. The germline V gene has CDR1 WSHSY and CDR2 SAAADI. For the CDR3, the DNA is TGCGCCAGCAGTGAAATAACAGGGATTCCTCAGCCCCAGCATTTT. Protein product: CASSEITGIPQPQHF.

This rearrangement joins TRBV6-4 to TRBJ1-1; the D is unclear. The length of the CDR3 is 13 residues. CDR1 is MRHNA and CDR2 is SNTAGT in the germline V gene. V shed 4 bases and J shed 4 bases, with 10 bases lying between them. CDR3 nucleotides: TGTGCCAGCAGTGTTTGGAGTGGCACTGAAGCTTTCTTT. This sequence encodes CASSVWSGTEAFF.

V and J are TRBV5-6 and TRBJ1-1, with 9 bases matching TRBD1. Germline V gene data show CDR1 as SGHDT and CDR2 as YYEEEE. The CDR3 is made up of 16 amino acids. V was pared by 2 bases and J by 0 bases, with 5 bases of the junction left unmatched. The CDR3 reads CASSLDRGSMNTEAFF. CDR3 coding DNA: TGTGCCAGCAGCTTAGACAGGGGGTCCATGAACACTGAAGCTTTCTTT.

The rearrangement uses TRBV7-2 and TRBJ1-1; the match to TRBD1 covers 10 bases. The germline gives CDR1 SGHTA, CDR2 FQGNSA. Trimming cost V 5 bases and J 3 bases; bases outside gene matches: 6. This CDR3 comprises 15 residues. The DNA for the CDR3 is TGTGCCAGCAGCCCCAGACAGGGGGCGGACACTGAAGCTTTCTTT. It is translated as CASSPRQGADTEAFF.

J is TRBJ1-1 and V is TRBV5-1; possibly TRBD1 for D (6 bases). This CDR3 is 14 amino acids long. Trimming pared 2 bases from V and 5 bases from J, leaving 13 bases between. Germline V gene lookup returns CDR1 SGHRS and CDR2 YFSETQ. CDR3: CASSLQGVRTEAFF. CDR3 DNA sequence: TGCGCCAGCAGCTTACAGGGAGTGAGGACTGAAGCTTTCTTT.

V is TRBV12-3 or TRBV12-4 and J is TRBJ1-5; D not certain. There are 13 residues in the CDR3. Trimming took off 11 bases at V and 3 bases at J, with 14 bases between the two ends. In nucleotides, the CDR3 is TGTGCCTCCGGAGCACAACACAATCAGCCCCAGCATTTT. Translation gives CASGAQHNQPQHF.

The V gene is TRBV27, the J gene TRBJ1-3; 8 positions agree with TRBD1. V lost 5 bases to trimming and J lost 1 base; unmatched junction nucleotides: 4. Germline CDR1 reads MNHEY; CDR2 reads SMNVEV (reference sequence). The CDR3 has 15 residues. In nucleotides, the CDR3 is TGTGCCAGCAGTCCAACAGGGGGTTCTGGAAACACCATATATTTT. The encoded protein is CASSPTGGSGNTIYF.

This rearrangement joins TRBV27 to TRBJ2-5; 7 nucleotides align to TRBD2. Germline V CDR1 and CDR2: MNHEY, SMNVEV (reference sequence). The CDR3 extends over 13 amino acids. After removal of 1 base from V and 5 bases from J, the junction contained 1 base not matched to a gene. CDR3 nucleotide sequence: TGTGCCAGCAGTTTATGGGGGGGGGAGACCCAGTACTTC. This sequence encodes CASSLWGGETQYF.

The chain carries TRBV10-3 and TRBJ2-7; 10 bases are shared with TRBD1. The trim removed 5 bases at V and 2 bases at J, leaving 6 bases unmatched. The CDR3 is made up of 15 amino acids. The germline gives CDR1 ENHRY, CDR2 SYGVKD. CDR3: CAISRGQGSPYEQYF. Written as DNA, the CDR3 is TGTGCCATCAGTAGGGGACAGGGGTCCCCCTACGAGCAGTACTTC.

The J gene is TRBJ1-2, the V gene TRBV9, with 7 nucleotides matching TRBD1. The V and J ends lost 0 bases and 10 bases, in that order; junction bases with no gene match: 18. The CDR3 has 17 residues. The germline gives CDR1 SGDLS, CDR2 YYNGEE. DNA of the CDR3: TGTGCCAGCAGCGTAGCCTTGGGGGCTACAGGGGACCTCGACTACACCTTC. This translates into CASSVALGATGDLDYTF. Using reference TRBV9 and TRBJ1-2 for the parts outside the CDR3, the full variable domain is DSGVTQTPKHLITATGQRVTLRCSPRSGDLSVYWYQQSLDQGLQFLIQYYNGEERAKGNILERFSAQQFPDLHSELNLSSLELGDSALYFCASSVALGATGDLDYTFGSGTRLTVV.

This clone was observed a few times. The chain has TRBV7-3 and TRBJ2-3; D is possibly TRBD2 (5 bases). The germline V gene encodes CDR1 SGHTA and CDR2 FQGTGA. V was clipped by 5 bases and J by 0 bases, with 9 bases between them. CDR3 length equals 14 residues. This chain's CDR3 is CASSPEGSTDTQYF. The CDR3 bases are TGTGCCAGCAGCCCCGAGGGCAGCACAGATACGCAGTATTTT.

The chain recombines TRBV5-1 with TRBJ2-7; possible D gene TRBD1, 6 bases. V was trimmed by 4 bases and J by 5 bases, leaving 19 bases between them. Germline loops: CDR1 SGHRS, CDR2 YFSETQ. The CDR3 is 15 residues long. The CDR3 sequence is CASSLGHRVINEQYF. CDR3 nucleotide sequence: TGCGCCAGCAGCCTCGGGCACAGGGTAATCAACGAGCAGTACTTC. Full variable domain (missing parts from reference TRBV5-1 and TRBJ2-7): KAGVTQTPRYLIKTRGQQVTLSCSPISGHRSVSWYQQTPGQGLQFLFEYFSETQRNKGNFPGRFSGRQFSNSRSEMNVSTLELGDSALYLCASSLGHRVINEQYFGPGTRLTVT.

The chain uses TRBV4-3 and TRBJ1-1; 9 bases line up with TRBD1. This CDR3 region has 15 residues. Germline V gene data show CDR1 as LGHNA and CDR2 as YSLEER. V was clipped by 0 bases and J by 3 bases; unmatched bases: 2. The DNA of the CDR3 is TGCGCCAGCAGCCAAGATAGGGACAGGGACACTGAAGCTTTCTTT. Its protein is CASSQDRDRDTEAFF.

The rearrangement joins TRBV3-1 (or the pseudogene TRBV3-2) to TRBJ2-7, with 8 bases matching TRBD1. CDR1 and CDR2 from the germline V gene are LGHDT and YNNKEL (reference sequence). The V and J ends lost 4 bases and 3 bases, in that order; junction bases with no gene match: 5. This CDR3 comprises 14 residues. Here the CDR3 DNA reads TGTGCCAGCAGCCCCCACAGGGGGGACTACGAGCAGTACTTC. Its protein product is CASSPHRGDYEQYF.

This sequence joins TRBV7-2 and TRBJ2-3; no reliable D call. Trimming removed 2 bases at V and 4 bases at J, with 13 bases between. The CDR3 totals 15 residues. CDR1 is SGHTA and CDR2 is FQGNSA in the germline V gene. This CDR3 is CASSLISFGSDTQYF. CDR3 coding DNA: TGTGCCAGCAGCTTAATATCGTTCGGTTCAGATACGCAGTATTTT.

CDR3 sequence: CASSEEGLAGGSYEQYF. DNA for the CDR3: TGTGCCAGCAGTGAAGAAGGGCTAGCGGGGGGATCCTACGAGCAGTACTTC. V gene TRBV2 combines with J gene TRBJ2-7; 11 positions agree with TRBD2. Germline values: CDR1 SNHLY, CDR2 FYNNEI. V lost 1 base and J lost 1; bases outside the gene matches: 6. This CDR3 comprises 17 residues. Full variable domain (remainder filled in from reference TRBV2 and TRBJ2-7): EPEVTQTPSHQVTQMGQEVILRCVPISNHLYFYWYRQILGQKVEFLVSFYNNEISEKSEIFDDQFSVERPDGSNFTLKIRSTKLEDSAMYFCASSEEGLAGGSYEQYFGPGTRLTVT.

This clone was recorded only once. CDR3 in DNA: TGTGCCAGCTCACCAAATAAGAGACAGCCCCAGCATTTT. It translates to CASSPNKRQPQHF. The V and J genes are TRBV18 and TRBJ1-5, with D uncertain. Germline CDR1 is KGHSH and CDR2 is LQKENI. Trimming left V 2 bases short and J 7 bases short, with 9 bases between. The CDR3 length is 13 residues. The full variable domain, rest sourced from reference TRBV18 and TRBJ1-5, is NAGVMQNPRHLVRRRGQEARLRCSPMKGHSHVYWYRQLPEEGLKFMVYLQKENIIDESGMPKERFSAEFPKEGPSILRIQQVVRGDSAAYFCASSPNKRQPQHFGDGTRLSIL.

This clone was counted a few times. CDR3 DNA sequence: TGTGCCAGCAGCTTGGCCAGGGTGAACACTGAAGCTTTCTTT. Translating gives CASSLARVNTEAFF. The V gene is TRBV5-6, the J gene TRBJ1-1; D is possibly TRBD1 (5 bases). Germline CDR1 is SGHDT and CDR2 is YYEEEE. V lost 0 bases and J lost 0, with 6 bases in between. The CDR3 is made up of 14 amino acids.

By sample share, this clone is medium-sized. The V gene is TRBV6-5, the J gene TRBJ1-4, with D tentatively TRBD1 (6 bases). Looked up from germline, CDR1 is MNHEY and CDR2 is SVGAGI. V gave up 6 bases and J gave up 10 bases, with 15 bases separating them. The CDR3 is 13 residues long. The CDR3 loop is CASSGTSVGKLFF. CDR3 DNA sequence: TGTGCCAGCAGCGGGACATCCGTGGGAAAACTGTTTTTT.

This chain links TRBV19 with TRBJ2-7; 7 bases line up with TRBD1. Germline V gene data show CDR1 as LNHDA and CDR2 as SQIVND (reference sequence). V shed 5 bases and J 0 bases; nucleotides not matched to a gene: 10. CDR3 size: 16 residues. This chain's CDR3 is CASSPEGTVVSYEQYF. For the CDR3, the DNA is TGTGCCAGTAGTCCTGAGGGGACAGTCGTCTCCTACGAGCAGTACTTC.

V is TRBV5-5 and J is TRBJ2-5, with unresolved D. Germline assignment: CDR1 SGHKS and CDR2 YYEKEE (reference sequence). This CDR3 contains 15 residues. Trimming removed 1 base from V and 2 bases from J, with 12 bases in between. The CDR3 DNA sequence: TGTGCCAGCAGCTTGTCTCAGGTTTATCAAGAGACCCAGTACTTC. This encodes CASSLSQVYQETQYF.

The rearrangement links TRBV12-3 or TRBV12-4 to TRBJ2-1; possibly TRBD1 for D (6 bases). Trimming cost V 1 base and J 10 bases, with 8 bases left between them. The CDR3 runs to 12 residues. CDR3 amino acids: CASSLGTGEQFF. The CDR3 nucleotides are TGTGCCAGCAGTTTAGGTACAGGGGAGCAGTTCTTC.

This chain connects TRBV11-2 to TRBJ2-7, with 16 bases fitting TRBD2. V shed 1 base and J 5 bases; nucleotides not matched to a gene: 8. This CDR3 region has 18 residues. Germline loops: CDR1 SGHAT, CDR2 FQNNGV. The CDR3 reads CASSLALRGTSGGDEQYF. The CDR3 DNA sequence: TGTGCCAGCAGCTTAGCCCTCCGGGGGACTAGCGGGGGGGACGAGCAGTACTTC.

This chain joins TRBV28 and TRBJ1-2, with D maybe TRBD1 (5 bases). V lost 5 bases and J 8 bases, leaving 18 bases between the germline ends. The germline gives CDR1 MDHEN, CDR2 SYDVKM. The length of the CDR3 is 14 residues. Here the CDR3 reads CASSTPVGALGYTF. The DNA for the CDR3 is TGTGCCAGCAGTACGCCAGTAGGGGCGCTGGGCTACACCTTC.